These 16 T cell receptor beta chains originate from one sample sequenced in a study of sequential checkpoint blockade in melanoma. The treatment denotes: randomized to nivolumab then ipilimumab (arm A) or the reverse (arm B). Only in-frame clones appear in the TCRdb table, and some are missing; sequencing was by immunoSEQ multiplex PCR. The sample includes some 2,000 clones, approximately 17% of them seen just once. The sample here was tumor tissue (inferred from file names), taken from a patient given nivolumab and ipilimumab in sequence. These receptors originate from a human donor with melanoma.

The J gene is TRBJ2-7, the V gene TRBV19; tentatively, D is TRBD1 or TRBD2 (5 bases each). From germline, CDR1 is LNHDA and CDR2 SQIVND (reference sequence). CDR3 length equals 14 residues. Trimming left V 3 bases short and J 7 bases short, with 16 bases between. The CDR3 region is CASSIGAARGEQYF. DNA of the CDR3: TGTGCCAGTAGTATCGGGGCGGCACGAGGGGAGCAGTACTTC.

The chain links TRBV5-1 to TRBJ2-7; 10 bases are a match to TRBD2. The germline CDR1 and CDR2 sequences are SGHRS and YFSETQ. V shed 2 bases, J shed 2 bases, and the junction held 7 bases outside the gene matches. The CDR3 contains 16 residues. The chain's CDR3 is CASSLTGTSVPYEQYF. CDR3 coding DNA: TGCGCCAGCAGCTTAACCGGGACTAGCGTTCCCTACGAGCAGTACTTC.

The sample holds many counts of this clone. The V and J genes are TRBV11-3 and TRBJ2-1, with D possibly being TRBD1 or TRBD2 (5 bases each). The CDR3 has 16 amino acids. Germline V gene data show CDR1 as SGHNT and CDR2 as YENEEA. The V gene lost 2 bases and the J gene lost 0 bases, with 11 bases spanning the gap. The CDR3 coding sequence is TGTGCCAGCAGCTTACGACAGCGGAGCTCCTACAATGAGCAGTTCTTC. This sequence encodes CASSLRQRSSYNEQFF.

This clone was picked up a small number of times. The J gene is TRBJ2-3, the V gene TRBV4-1; the match to TRBD1 covers 12 bases. There are 18 residues in the CDR3. Losses at the gene ends were 0 bases for V and 6 bases for J; bases not matched to a gene: 10. Germline CDR1 MGHRA, CDR2 YSYEKL. In nucleotides, the CDR3 is TGCGCCAGCAGCCAAGATCCACCGGGACAGGGGGCGAAGGATACGCAGTATTTT. This gives the protein CASSQDPPGQGAKDTQYF.

The rearrangement uses TRBV28 and TRBJ2-7, with 7 positions matching TRBD2. V shed 6 bases and J 4 bases; nucleotides not matched to a gene: 9. The CDR3 has 14 residues. Germline V CDR1 and CDR2: MDHEN, SYDVKM. CDR3 sequence: CASSLGGRLYEQYF. The CDR3 DNA follows: TGTGCCAGCAGCCTGGGCGGGAGACTTTACGAGCAGTACTTC.

This clone has just a few counts. CDR3 amino acids: CASSDGGPGQPQHF. In DNA form, the CDR3 reads TGTGCCAGCAGTGACGGAGGGCCGGGACAGCCCCAGCATTTT. The rearrangement links TRBV6-8 to TRBJ1-5; D not certain. V dropped 5 bases and J dropped 7 bases, with 15 bases sitting between them. Germline V CDR1 and CDR2: MNHGY, SAAAGT. CDR3 size: 14 residues.

There are a few counts of this clone. The chain joins TRBV6-8 to TRBJ1-1; 10 positions match TRBD1. After removal of 6 bases from V and 8 bases from J, the junction contained 9 bases not matched to a gene. The germline V gene has CDR1 MNHGY and CDR2 SAAAGT. This CDR3 comprises 14 residues. This CDR3 is CASRSGTGVGEAFF. CDR3 nucleotide sequence: TGTGCCAGCAGGAGCGGGACAGGGGTAGGGGAAGCTTTCTTT.

The chain is built from TRBV28 and TRBJ2-7, with 14 bases lining up with TRBD2. Germline trimming cut 7 bases from V and 2 bases from J; bases unmatched to any gene: 13. There are 18 residues in the CDR3. Germline V gives CDR1 MDHEN, CDR2 SYDVKM. In DNA form, the CDR3 reads TGTGCCAGCACCCCCTTCGGACTAGCGGGAGGTGGGGCCTACGAGCAGTACTTC. Encoded protein: CASTPFGLAGGGAYEQYF.

The chain uses TRBV29-1 and TRBJ2-5; 7 bases agree with TRBD1. Per germline, CDR1 SQVTM and CDR2 ANQGSEA. This CDR3 spans 14 amino acids. Trimming at V came to 7 bases and at J to 3 bases, leaving 11 bases not matched to a gene. The CDR3 spells CSGRVDRNKETQYF. In nucleotides, the CDR3 is TGCAGCGGGCGAGTGGACAGGAACAAAGAGACCCAGTACTTC.

This rearrangement joins TRBV19 to TRBJ2-1, with 8 positions matching TRBD2. The CDR3 runs 16 residues. V lost 2 bases to trimming and J lost 6 bases; unmatched junction nucleotides: 9. The germline V gene encodes CDR1 LNHDA and CDR2 SQIVND (reference sequence). The CDR3 protein is CASSITGPGLGNEQFF. CDR3 sequence (DNA): TGTGCCAGTAGTATAACAGGACCGGGACTAGGCAATGAGCAGTTCTTC.

In its sample, this clone was seen a few times. The V call is TRBV6-7, the J call TRBJ2-5, with D unclear. TRBV6-7 is recorded as an ORF, its role being uncertain. V lost 2 bases and J lost 4, with 2 bases in between. The CDR3 totals 11 residues. The CDR3 nucleotides are TGTGCCAGCAGTTACGGAGAGACCCAGTACTTC. Encoded protein: CASSYGETQYF.

This chain uses TRBV11-3 with TRBJ1-4; D gene uncertain. The germline V and J ends were trimmed by 2 bases and 2 bases, with 6 bases remaining between them. The CDR3 is 14 residues long. In germline, CDR1 is SGHNT, CDR2 YENEEA. As DNA, the CDR3 is TGTGCCAGCAGCTTAACGGATACTAATGAAAAACTGTTTTTT. Its translation: CASSLTDTNEKLFF.

This clone appeared many times. The V call is TRBV11-3, the J call TRBJ2-3, with 9 positions matching TRBD1. V lost 5 bases, J lost 4 bases, and 16 bases stayed unmatched. Germline values: CDR1 SGHNT, CDR2 YENEEA. CDR3 length: 18 residues. The CDR3 reads CASSRLARDRVVADTQYF. CDR3 DNA: TGTGCCAGCAGCCGGTTAGCACGGGACAGGGTTGTGGCAGATACGCAGTATTTT.

The gene calls are TRBV28 and TRBJ2-7; weak D call: TRBD2 (5 bases). This CDR3 region has 14 residues. V lost 6 bases to trimming and J lost 2 bases, with 14 bases between them. Germline CDR1 is MDHEN and CDR2 is SYDVKM. CDR3 nucleotide sequence: TGTGCCAGCAGATCCGGGGTTCCTGCCTACGAGCAGTACTTC. It is translated as CASRSGVPAYEQYF.

This clone appeared many times. The rearrangement uses TRBV7-4 and TRBJ2-1; D remains unclear. The V end lost 2 bases, the J end lost 5 bases, and 7 bases lay between the germline ends. The V gene's germline CDR1 is SGHVT and CDR2 SQSDAQ. This CDR3 is 13 amino acids long. DNA of the CDR3: TGTGCCAGCAGCTTAAGGCGGAACAATGAGCAGTTCTTC. The encoded protein is CASSLRRNNEQFF. Full variable domain (rest looked up from reference TRBV7-4 and TRBJ2-1): GAGVSQSPRYKVAKRGRDVALRCDSISGHVTLYWYRQTLGQGSEVLTYSQSDAQRDKSGRPSGRFSAERPERSVSTLKIQRTEQGDSAVYLCASSLRRNNEQFFGPGTRLTVL.

In its sample, this clone is medium-sized (0.01 to 0.1%). The chain has TRBV6-8 and TRBJ2-1, with 9 bases that match TRBD2. This CDR3 has 14 residues. The germline CDR1 and CDR2 sequences are MNHGY and SAAAGT. J gave up 4 bases and V 11 bases, and 9 bases lay outside the gene matches. The CDR3 loop is CAARLAGSYNEQFF. CDR3 bases: TGTGCCGCCCGCCTAGCGGGGAGTTACAATGAGCAGTTCTTC.